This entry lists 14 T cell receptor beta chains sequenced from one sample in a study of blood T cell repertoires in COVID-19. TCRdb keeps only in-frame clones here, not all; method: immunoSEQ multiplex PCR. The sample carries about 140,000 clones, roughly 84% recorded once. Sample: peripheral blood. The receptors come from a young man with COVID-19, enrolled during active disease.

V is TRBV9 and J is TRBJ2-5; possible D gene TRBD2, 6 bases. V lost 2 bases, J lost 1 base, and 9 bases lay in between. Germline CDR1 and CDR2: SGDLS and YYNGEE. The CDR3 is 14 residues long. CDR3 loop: CASSVGGIQETQYF. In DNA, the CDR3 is TGTGCCAGCAGCGTTGGCGGGATCCAAGAGACCCAGTACTTC.

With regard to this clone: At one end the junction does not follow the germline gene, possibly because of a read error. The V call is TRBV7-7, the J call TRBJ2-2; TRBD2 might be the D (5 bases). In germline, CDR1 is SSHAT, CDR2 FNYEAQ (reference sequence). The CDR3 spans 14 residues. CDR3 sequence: CASSPTEVTGELFF. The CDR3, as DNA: TGTGCTAGCAGCCCGACGGAGGTTACCGGGGAGCTGTTTTTT.

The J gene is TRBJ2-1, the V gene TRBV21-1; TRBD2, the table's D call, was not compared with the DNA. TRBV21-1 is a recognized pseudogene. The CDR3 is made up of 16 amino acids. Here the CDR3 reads CASSNKRALTYNEQFF. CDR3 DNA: TGTGCCAGCAGCAACAAGCGGGCGCTGACCTACAATGAGCAGTTCTTC.

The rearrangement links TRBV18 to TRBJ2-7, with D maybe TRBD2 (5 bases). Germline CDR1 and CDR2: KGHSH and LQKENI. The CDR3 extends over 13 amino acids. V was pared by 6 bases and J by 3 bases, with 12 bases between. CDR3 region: CASSHRGGYEQYF. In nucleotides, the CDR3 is TGTGCCAGCTCTCACCGGGGTGGCTACGAGCAGTACTTC.

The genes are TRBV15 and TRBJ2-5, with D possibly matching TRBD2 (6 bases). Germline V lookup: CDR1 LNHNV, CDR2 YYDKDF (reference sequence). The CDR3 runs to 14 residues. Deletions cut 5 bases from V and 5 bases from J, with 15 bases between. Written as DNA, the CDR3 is TGTGCCACCAGCGGGGGACTGGGGGTGGAGACCCAGTACTTC. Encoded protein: CATSGGLGVETQYF.

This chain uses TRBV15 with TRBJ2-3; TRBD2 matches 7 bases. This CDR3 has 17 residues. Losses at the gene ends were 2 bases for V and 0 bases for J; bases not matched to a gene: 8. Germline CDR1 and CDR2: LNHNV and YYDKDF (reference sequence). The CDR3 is CATSRIRGETSTDTQYF. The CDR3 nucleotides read TGTGCCACCAGCAGAATCCGGGGGGAGACTAGCACAGATACGCAGTATTTT.

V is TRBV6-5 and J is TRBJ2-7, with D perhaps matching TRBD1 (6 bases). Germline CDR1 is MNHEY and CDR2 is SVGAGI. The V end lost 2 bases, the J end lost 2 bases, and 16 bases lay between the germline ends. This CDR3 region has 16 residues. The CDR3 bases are TGTGCCAGCAGTTACCGAGATCGAGGGGGTCCCTACGAGCAGTACTTC. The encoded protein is CASSYRDRGGPYEQYF.

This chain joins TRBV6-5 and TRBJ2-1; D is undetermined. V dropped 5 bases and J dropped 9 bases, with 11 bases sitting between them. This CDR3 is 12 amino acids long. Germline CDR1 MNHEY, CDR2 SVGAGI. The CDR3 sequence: CASSRVEGEQFF. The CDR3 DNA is TGTGCCAGCAGTCGGGTAGAAGGTGAGCAGTTCTTC.

This chain's CDR3 is CASSLKTGGSGYTF. The DNA of the CDR3 is TGTGCCAGCAGCTTGAAGACAGGGGGCTCTGGCTACACCTTC. The rearrangement joins TRBV6-5 to TRBJ1-2; TRBD1 agrees at 10 bases. Germline V gene lookup returns CDR1 MNHEY and CDR2 SVGAGI. The CDR3 spans 14 residues. V shed 6 bases, J shed 7 bases, and the junction held 8 bases outside the gene matches.

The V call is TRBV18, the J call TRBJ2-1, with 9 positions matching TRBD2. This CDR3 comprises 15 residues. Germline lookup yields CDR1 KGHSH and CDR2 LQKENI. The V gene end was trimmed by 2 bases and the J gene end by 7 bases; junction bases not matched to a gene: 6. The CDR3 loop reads CASSPFGSGGNEQFF. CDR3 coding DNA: TGTGCCAGCTCACCATTTGGAAGCGGGGGGAATGAGCAGTTCTTC.

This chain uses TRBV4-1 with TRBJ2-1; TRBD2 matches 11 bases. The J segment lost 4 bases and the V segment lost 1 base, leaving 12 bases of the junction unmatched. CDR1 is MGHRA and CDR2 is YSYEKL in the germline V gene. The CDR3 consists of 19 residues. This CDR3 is CASSQGVAGGPIRYNEQFF. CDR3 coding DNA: TGCGCCAGCAGCCAAGGGGTAGCGGGAGGGCCCATAAGGTACAATGAGCAGTTCTTC.

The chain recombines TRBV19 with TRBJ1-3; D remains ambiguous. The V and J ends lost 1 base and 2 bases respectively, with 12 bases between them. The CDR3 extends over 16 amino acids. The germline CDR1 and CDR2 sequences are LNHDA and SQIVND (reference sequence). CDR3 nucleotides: TGTGCCAGTAGTATAGCAAGACCGACTACTGGAAACACCATATATTTT. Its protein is CASSIARPTTGNTIYF.

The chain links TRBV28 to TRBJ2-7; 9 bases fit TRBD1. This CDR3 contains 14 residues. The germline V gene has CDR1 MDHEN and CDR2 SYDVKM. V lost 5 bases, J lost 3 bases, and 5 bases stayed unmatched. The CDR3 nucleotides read TGTGCCAGCAGTACTGGGACAGGGATCTACGAGCAGTACTTC. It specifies CASSTGTGIYEQYF.

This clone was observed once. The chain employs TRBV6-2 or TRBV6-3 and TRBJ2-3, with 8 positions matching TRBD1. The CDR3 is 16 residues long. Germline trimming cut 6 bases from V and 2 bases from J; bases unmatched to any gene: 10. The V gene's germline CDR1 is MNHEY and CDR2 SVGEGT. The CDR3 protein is CASRPGQGLITDTQYF. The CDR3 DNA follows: TGTGCCAGCAGGCCTGGACAGGGCTTAATCACAGATACGCAGTATTTT.